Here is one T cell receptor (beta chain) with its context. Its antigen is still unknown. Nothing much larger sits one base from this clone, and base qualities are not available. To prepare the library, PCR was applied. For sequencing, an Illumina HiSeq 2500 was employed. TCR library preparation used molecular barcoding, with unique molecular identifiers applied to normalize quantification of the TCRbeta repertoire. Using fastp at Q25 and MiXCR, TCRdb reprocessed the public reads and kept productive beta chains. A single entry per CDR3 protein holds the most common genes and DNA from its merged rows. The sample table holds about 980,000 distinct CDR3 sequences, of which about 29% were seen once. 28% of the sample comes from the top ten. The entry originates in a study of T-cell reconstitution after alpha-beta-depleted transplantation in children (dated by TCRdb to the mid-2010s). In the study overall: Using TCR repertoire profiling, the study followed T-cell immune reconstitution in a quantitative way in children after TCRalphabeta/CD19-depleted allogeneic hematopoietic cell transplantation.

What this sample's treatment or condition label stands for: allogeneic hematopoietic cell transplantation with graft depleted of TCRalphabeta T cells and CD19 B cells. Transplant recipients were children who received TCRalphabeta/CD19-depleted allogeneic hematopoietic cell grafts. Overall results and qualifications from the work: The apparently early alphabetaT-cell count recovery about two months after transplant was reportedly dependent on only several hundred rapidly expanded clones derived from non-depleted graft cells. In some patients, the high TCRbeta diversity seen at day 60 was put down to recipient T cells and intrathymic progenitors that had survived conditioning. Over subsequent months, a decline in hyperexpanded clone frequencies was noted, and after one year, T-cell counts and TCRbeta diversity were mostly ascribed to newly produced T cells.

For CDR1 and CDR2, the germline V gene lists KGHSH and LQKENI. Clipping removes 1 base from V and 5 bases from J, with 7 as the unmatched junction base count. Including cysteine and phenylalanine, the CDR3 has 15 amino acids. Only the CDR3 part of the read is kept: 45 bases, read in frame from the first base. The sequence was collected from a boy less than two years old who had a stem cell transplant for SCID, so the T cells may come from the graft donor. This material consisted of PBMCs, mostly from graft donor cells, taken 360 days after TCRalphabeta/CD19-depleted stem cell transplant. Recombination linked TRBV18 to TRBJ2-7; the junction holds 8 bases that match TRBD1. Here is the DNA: TGTGCCAGCTCACCACAAAGGACAGGGTCCCACGAGCAGTACTTC. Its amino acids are CASSPQRTGSHEQYF.